This TCR beta chain was obtained from a study of cytomegalovirus exposure and HLA in healthy donors. Background on the study: A prior study identified 120 million or so unique TCR beta sequences from 200 million or so T cells. Whole-study results and caveats: A few V segments could not be told apart, such as TRBV6-2 and TRBV6-3, and were left out. Only CMV serostatus was available as immune exposure information.

It was with 60 Vbeta and 13 Jbeta primers that the PCR ran. Profiled with immunoSEQ multiplex PCR; TCRdb holds only in-frame clones, not every one. This sample carries around 150,000 clones, 75% to 80% of them seen once, and the ten largest clones take about 1.7%. The CDR3 totals 14 residues. With 5 bases clipped from V and 8 bases from J, the junction kept 6 bases outside the gene matches. The germline V gene has CDR1 SNHLY and CDR2 FYNNEI. Note on this clone: Its antigen remains unknown.

The gene calls are TRBV2 and TRBJ1-4, with 9 bases lining up with TRBD1. This clonotype originated in a woman in her twenties or thirties in good health and CMV-seronegative. The specimen was PBMCs. The CDR3 loop is CASSRDRVNEKLFF. The CDR3 coding sequence is TGTGCCAGCAGTCGGGACAGGGTGAACGAAAAACTGTTTTTT.